This T cell receptor (beta chain) was captured in a study of T cells in Graves' hyperthyroidism and ophthalmopathy. Overall study findings and caveats: Stable hyperthyroidism was separated from ophthalmopathy by a model based on 13 V-J features.

What was amplified from RNA transcripts were TCR beta CDR3 regions. Using the HTBI primer set, a first-round RT-PCR was run on the TCR CDR3. TCRdb recomputed calls from the multiplex PCR reads with MiXCR, one row per CDR3 protein. The sample has around 350,000 distinct CDR3 sequences; approximately 25% are singletons. Trimming pared 5 bases from V and 0 bases from J, leaving 5 bases between. The germline V gene has CDR1 SEHNR and CDR2 FQNEAQ (reference sequence). This CDR3 is 13 amino acids long. The patients, who ranged from 18 to 65 in age, presented with newly diagnosed hyperthyroidism lasting under 2 months. In this sample, this clonotype turned up many times. Its antigen is as yet unknown.

The V and J genes are TRBV7-9 and TRBJ2-1, with unresolved D. The sample was blood. The sequence derives from a man aged 45-60 years with Graves' hyperthyroidism. The CDR3 nucleotides read TGTGCCAGCAGCCACAGCTCCTACAATGAGCAGTTCTTC. This encodes CASSHSSYNEQFF.